The next 12 T cell receptor beta chains were all read from a single sample in a study of blood T cell repertoires in COVID-19. Only in-frame clones appear in the TCRdb table, and some are missing; sequencing was by immunoSEQ multiplex PCR. Of about 500,000 clones listed, 75% to 90% were seen once; the top ten hold around 0.7%. The sample was PBMCs or T cells enriched from blood (not recorded which). The receptors originated from a woman younger than 35 who had recovered from COVID-19.

The chain links TRBV7-9 to TRBJ1-2; no clear D gene. Trimming pared 3 bases from V and 4 bases from J, leaving 15 bases between. This CDR3 contains 15 residues. Per the germline V gene, CDR1 is SEHNR and CDR2 is FQNEAQ (reference sequence). CDR3 amino acids: CASSFIPSGAYGYTF. DNA of the CDR3: TGTGCCAGCAGCTTTATTCCCTCAGGTGCCTATGGCTACACCTTC.

CDR3: CASSYRPTGEETQYF. CDR3 sequence (DNA): TGTGCCAGCAGTTACAGACCTACGGGGGAAGAGACCCAGTACTTC. The chain carries TRBV6-5 and TRBJ2-5; a weak D match, TRBD2 (6 bases). The CDR3 spans 15 residues. Germline V lookup: CDR1 MNHEY, CDR2 SVGAGI. Trimming removed 2 bases from V and 3 bases from J, with 13 bases in between.

The chain combines TRBV5-6 with TRBJ2-2; TRBD2 matches 9 bases. The CDR3 runs 14 residues. Trimming took 5 bases from V and 5 from J; bases not matched to a gene: 4. Germline assignment: CDR1 SGHDT and CDR2 YYEEEE. CDR3 coding DNA: TGTGCCAGCAGTCGGACTAGCGAGACCGGGGAGCTGTTTTTT. Translation gives CASSRTSETGELFF. The full variable domain, completed using reference TRBV5-6 and TRBJ2-2, is DAGVTQSPTHLIKTRGQQVTLRCSPKSGHDTVSWYQQALGQGPQFIFQYYEEEERQRGNFPDRFSGHQFPNYSSELNVNALLLGDSALYLCASSRTSETGELFFGEGSRLTVL.

J is TRBJ1-4 and V is TRBV7-8; tentatively, D is TRBD1 (5 bases). Germline V gives CDR1 SGHVS, CDR2 FQNEAQ. The CDR3 is 19 residues long. Trimming took 2 bases from V and 0 from J, leaving 19 bases between them. This CDR3 is CASSLPGPLRSSTNEKLFF. The CDR3 nucleotides are TGTGCCAGCAGCTTACCAGGGCCCCTACGCTCTTCAACTAATGAAAAACTGTTTTTT.

V gene TRBV19 combines with J gene TRBJ1-5; the D gene is possibly TRBD1 (5 bases). Germline V CDR1 and CDR2: LNHDA, SQIVND (reference sequence). V dropped 0 bases and J dropped 1 base, with 22 bases sitting between them. There are 20 residues in the CDR3. CDR3 sequence (DNA): TGTGCCAGTAGTATAGATGGTTTCGTAGGTTTAGGGGAAAGCAATCAGCCCCAGCATTTT. Translating it yields CASSIDGFVGLGESNQPQHF.

This sequence joins TRBV10-3 and TRBJ1-1; D is perhaps TRBD1 (5 bases). Germline V gene data show CDR1 as ENHRY and CDR2 as SYGVKD. With 10 bases removed from V and 8 bases from J, the gap between germline ends came to 20 bases. This CDR3 contains 13 residues. The CDR3 coding sequence is TGTGCCACGGAAAGGGGAGGAGCAGCGGAAGCTTTCTTT. It codes for CATERGGAAEAFF.

The rearrangement uses TRBV2 and TRBJ1-5; no definite D call. Germline lookup yields CDR1 SNHLY and CDR2 FYNNEI. Trimming took 3 bases from V and 5 from J, leaving 11 bases between them. This CDR3 region has 14 residues. CDR3 DNA: TGTGCCAGCAGTGACAAGACTGATGATCAGCCCCAGCATTTT. It encodes CASSDKTDDQPQHF.

This chain uses TRBV6-1 with TRBJ2-3; no clear D. The V gene's germline CDR1 is MNHNS and CDR2 SASEGT. V lost 3 bases and J lost 1, with 5 bases in between. CDR3 length: 13 residues. The CDR3: CASSDERTDTQYF. The CDR3 DNA sequence: TGTGCCAGCAGTGACGAGCGCACAGATACGCAGTATTTT.

The chain couples TRBV28 to TRBJ2-7; TRBD1 might be the D (6 bases). This CDR3 has 12 amino acids. Germline V gives CDR1 MDHEN, CDR2 SYDVKM. V lost 8 bases, J lost 2 bases, and 10 bases lay in between. The CDR3 DNA is TGTGCCAGCCGGGACACCACCTACGAGCAGTACTTC. It codes for CASRDTTYEQYF.

The rearrangement uses TRBV9 and TRBJ2-7; tentatively, D is TRBD1 (6 bases). Germline V gene sequence: CDR1 SGDLS, CDR2 YYNGEE. This CDR3 comprises 15 residues. V lost 3 bases to trimming and J lost 2 bases, with 15 bases between them. The CDR3 region is CASSEGVGTPYEQYF. Written as DNA, the CDR3 is TGTGCCAGCAGCGAGGGGGTGGGGACCCCCTACGAGCAGTACTTC.

This clone came up once. This sequence joins TRBV12-3 or TRBV12-4 and TRBJ2-3; D remains ambiguous. V lost 3 bases and J 8 bases, leaving 3 bases between the germline ends. The CDR3 loop spans 10 amino acids. The CDR3 region is CASSFGTQYF. The CDR3, as DNA: TGTGCCAGCAGTTTCGGTACGCAGTATTTT.

The V and J genes are TRBV5-5 and TRBJ1-4; D unresolved. Germline V gene lookup returns CDR1 SGHKS and CDR2 YYEKEE (reference sequence). There are 16 residues in the CDR3. The V and J ends lost 2 bases and 0 bases respectively, with 11 bases between them. CDR3 DNA: TGTGCCAGCAGCTTTCTAGTGGGTGCAACTAATGAAAAACTGTTTTTT. It yields the protein CASSFLVGATNEKLFF.